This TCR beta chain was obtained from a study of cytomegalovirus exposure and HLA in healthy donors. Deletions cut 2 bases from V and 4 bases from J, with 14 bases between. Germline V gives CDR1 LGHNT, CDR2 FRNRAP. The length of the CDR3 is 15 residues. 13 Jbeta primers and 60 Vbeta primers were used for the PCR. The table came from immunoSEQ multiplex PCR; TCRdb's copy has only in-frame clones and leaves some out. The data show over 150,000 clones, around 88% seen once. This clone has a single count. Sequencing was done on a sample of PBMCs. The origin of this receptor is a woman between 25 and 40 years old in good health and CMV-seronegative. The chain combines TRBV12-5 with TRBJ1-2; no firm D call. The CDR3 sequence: CASGLYGRSPYGYTF. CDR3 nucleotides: TGTGCTAGTGGTTTGTATGGTCGGTCCCCCTATGGCTACACCTTC.